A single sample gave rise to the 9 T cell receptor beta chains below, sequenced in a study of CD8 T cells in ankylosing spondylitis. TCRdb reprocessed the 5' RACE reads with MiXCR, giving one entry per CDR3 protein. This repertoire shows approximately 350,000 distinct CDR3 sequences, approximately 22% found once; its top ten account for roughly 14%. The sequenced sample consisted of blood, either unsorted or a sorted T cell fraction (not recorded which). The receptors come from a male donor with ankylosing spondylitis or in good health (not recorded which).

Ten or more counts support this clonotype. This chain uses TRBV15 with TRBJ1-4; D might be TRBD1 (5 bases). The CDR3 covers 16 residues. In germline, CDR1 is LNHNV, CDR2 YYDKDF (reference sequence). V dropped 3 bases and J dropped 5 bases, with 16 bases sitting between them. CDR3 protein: CATSSRDPRPNEKLFF. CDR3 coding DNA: TGTGCCACCAGCAGCCGGGACCCCAGGCCCAATGAAAAACTGTTTTTT. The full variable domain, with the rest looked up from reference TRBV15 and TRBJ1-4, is DAMVIQNPRYQVTQFGKPVTLSCSQTLNHNVMYWYQQKSSQAPKLLFHYYDKDFNNEADTPDNFQSRRPNTSFCFLDIRSPGLGDTAMYLCATSSRDPRPNEKLFFGSGTQLSVL.

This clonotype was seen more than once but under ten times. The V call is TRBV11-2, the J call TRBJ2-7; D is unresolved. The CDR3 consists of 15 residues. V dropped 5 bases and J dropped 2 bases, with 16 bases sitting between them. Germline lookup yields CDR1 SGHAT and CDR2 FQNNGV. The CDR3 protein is CASSPTAILTYEQYF. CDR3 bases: TGTGCCAGCAGCCCTACAGCCATCCTAACCTACGAGCAGTACTTC.

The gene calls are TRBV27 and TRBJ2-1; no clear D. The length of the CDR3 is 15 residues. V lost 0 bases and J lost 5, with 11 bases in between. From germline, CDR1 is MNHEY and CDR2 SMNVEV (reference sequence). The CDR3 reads CASSLSVDWHNEQFF. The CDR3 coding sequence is TGTGCCAGCAGTTTATCGGTTGATTGGCACAATGAGCAGTTCTTC.

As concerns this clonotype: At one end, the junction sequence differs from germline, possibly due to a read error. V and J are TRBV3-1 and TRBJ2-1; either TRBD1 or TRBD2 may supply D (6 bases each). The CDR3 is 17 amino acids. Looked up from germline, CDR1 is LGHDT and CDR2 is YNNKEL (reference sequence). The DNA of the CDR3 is TGTGCCTGCAGCCAAGTCTTTGGAGGGGGGCCGGGTAATGAGCAGTTCTTC. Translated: CACSQVFGGGPGNEQFF.

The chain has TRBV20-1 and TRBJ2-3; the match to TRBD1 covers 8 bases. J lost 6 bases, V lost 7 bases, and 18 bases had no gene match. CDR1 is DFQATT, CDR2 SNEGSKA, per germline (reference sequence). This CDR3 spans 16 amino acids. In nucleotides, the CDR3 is TGCAGTGTTACAGAGTATCTGGACAGGGTGATTGATACGCAGTATTTT. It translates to CSVTEYLDRVIDTQYF.

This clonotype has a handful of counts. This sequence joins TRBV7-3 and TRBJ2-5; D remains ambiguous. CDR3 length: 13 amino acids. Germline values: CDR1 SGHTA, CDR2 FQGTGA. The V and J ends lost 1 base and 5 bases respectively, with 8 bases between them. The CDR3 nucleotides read TGTGCCAGCAGCTTAATTCAGGCGGAGACCCAGTACTTC. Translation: CASSLIQAETQYF.

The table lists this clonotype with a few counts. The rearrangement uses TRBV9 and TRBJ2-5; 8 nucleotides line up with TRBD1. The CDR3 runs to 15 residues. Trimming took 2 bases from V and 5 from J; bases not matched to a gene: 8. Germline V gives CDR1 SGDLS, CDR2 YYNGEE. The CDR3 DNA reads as TGTGCCAGCAGCGTGACAGGGGCGGACCGGGAGACCCAGTACTTC. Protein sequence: CASSVTGADRETQYF.

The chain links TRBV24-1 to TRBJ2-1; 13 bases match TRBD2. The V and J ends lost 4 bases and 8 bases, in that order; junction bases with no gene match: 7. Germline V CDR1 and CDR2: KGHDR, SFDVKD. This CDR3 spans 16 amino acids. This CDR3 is CATSDLTSGGMYEQFF. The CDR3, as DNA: TGTGCCACCAGTGACCTGACTAGCGGGGGGATGTATGAGCAGTTCTTC.

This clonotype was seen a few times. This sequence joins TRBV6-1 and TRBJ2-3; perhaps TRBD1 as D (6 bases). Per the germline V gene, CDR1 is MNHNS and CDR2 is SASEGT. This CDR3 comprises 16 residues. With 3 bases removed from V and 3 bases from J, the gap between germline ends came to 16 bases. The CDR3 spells CASSEGALFFTDTQYF. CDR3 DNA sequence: TGTGCCAGCAGTGAGGGGGCCTTATTTTTTACAGATACGCAGTATTTT.